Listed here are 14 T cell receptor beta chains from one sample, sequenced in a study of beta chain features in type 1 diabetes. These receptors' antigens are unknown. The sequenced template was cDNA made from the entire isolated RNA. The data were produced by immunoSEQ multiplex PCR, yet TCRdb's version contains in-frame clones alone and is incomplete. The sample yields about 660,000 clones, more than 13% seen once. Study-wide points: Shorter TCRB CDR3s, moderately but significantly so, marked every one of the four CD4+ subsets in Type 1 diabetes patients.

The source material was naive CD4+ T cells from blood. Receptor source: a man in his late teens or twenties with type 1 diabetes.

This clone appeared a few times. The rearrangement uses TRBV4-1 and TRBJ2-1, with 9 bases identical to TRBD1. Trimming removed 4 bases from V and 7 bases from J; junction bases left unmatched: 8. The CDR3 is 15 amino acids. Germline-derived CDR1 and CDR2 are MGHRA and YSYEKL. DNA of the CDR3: TGCGCCAGCAGCCGAATAGGACAGGGGTGGAATGAGCAGTTCTTC. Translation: CASSRIGQGWNEQFF.

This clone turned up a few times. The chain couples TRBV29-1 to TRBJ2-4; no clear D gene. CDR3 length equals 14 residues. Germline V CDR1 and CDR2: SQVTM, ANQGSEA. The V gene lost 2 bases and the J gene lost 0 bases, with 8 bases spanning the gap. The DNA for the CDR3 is TGCAGCGTTGAACAGCAACTAGCCAAAAACATTCAGTACTTC. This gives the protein CSVEQQLAKNIQYF.

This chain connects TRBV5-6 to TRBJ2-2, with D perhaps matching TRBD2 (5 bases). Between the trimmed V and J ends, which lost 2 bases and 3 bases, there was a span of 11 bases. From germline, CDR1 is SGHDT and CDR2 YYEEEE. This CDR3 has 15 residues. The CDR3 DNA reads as TGTGCCAGCAGCTTTCGGGGATTACACACCGGGGAGCTGTTTTTT. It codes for CASSFRGLHTGELFF.

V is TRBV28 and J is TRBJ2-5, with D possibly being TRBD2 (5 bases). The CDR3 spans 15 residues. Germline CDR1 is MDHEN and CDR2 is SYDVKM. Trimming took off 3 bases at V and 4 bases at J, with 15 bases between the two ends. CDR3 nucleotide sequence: TGTGCCAGCAGTTTCAGCTCTCCGGGGAGAGAGACCCAGTACTTC. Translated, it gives CASSFSSPGRETQYF.

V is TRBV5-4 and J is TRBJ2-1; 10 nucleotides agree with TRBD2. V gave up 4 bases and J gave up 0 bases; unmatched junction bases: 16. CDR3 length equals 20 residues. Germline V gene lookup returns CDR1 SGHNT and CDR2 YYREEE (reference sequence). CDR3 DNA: TGTGCCAGCAGCCCCCTCTGGACTAGCGGAGATTTTAGCTCCTACAATGAGCAGTTCTTC. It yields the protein CASSPLWTSGDFSSYNEQFF.

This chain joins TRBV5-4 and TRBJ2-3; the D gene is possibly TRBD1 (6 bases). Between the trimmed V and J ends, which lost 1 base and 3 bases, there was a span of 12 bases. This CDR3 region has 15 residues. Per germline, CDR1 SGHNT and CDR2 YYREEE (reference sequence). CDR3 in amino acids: CASSLSRGRTDTQYF. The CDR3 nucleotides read TGTGCCAGCAGCTTGAGCAGGGGCAGGACAGATACGCAGTATTTT.

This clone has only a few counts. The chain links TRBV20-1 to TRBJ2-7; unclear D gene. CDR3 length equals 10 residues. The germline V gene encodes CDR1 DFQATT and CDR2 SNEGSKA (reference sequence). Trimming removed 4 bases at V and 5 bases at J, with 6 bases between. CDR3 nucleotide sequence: TGCAGTGCTAAAAGGGACGAGCAGTACTTC. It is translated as CSAKRDEQYF.

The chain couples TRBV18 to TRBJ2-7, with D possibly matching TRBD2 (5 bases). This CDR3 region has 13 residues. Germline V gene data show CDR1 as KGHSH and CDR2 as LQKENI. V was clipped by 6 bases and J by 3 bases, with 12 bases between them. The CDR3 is CASSHTRSYEQYF. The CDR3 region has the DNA TGTGCCAGCTCCCATACTAGGAGCTACGAGCAGTACTTC.

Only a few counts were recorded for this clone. This chain's CDR3 is CASSSGQLINQPQHF. In DNA form, the CDR3 reads TGTGCCAGCAGTAGCGGACAGCTGATCAATCAGCCCCAGCATTTT. The chain is built from TRBV6-6 and TRBJ1-5; weak D call: TRBD1 (6 bases). CDR3 size: 15 residues. Germline V CDR1 and CDR2: MNHNY, SVGAGI (reference sequence). Trimming removed 5 bases at V and 3 bases at J, with 14 bases between.

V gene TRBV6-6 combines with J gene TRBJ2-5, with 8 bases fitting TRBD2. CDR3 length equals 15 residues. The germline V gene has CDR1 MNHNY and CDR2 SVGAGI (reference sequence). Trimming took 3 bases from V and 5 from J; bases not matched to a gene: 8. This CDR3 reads CASSYRVAGRETQYF. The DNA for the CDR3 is TGTGCCAGCAGTTATAGGGTAGCGGGACGTGAGACCCAGTACTTC.

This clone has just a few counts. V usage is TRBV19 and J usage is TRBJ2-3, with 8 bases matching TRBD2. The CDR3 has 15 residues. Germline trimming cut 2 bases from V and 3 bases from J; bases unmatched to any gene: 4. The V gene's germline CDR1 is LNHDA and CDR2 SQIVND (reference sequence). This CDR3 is CASSIQPGGTDTQYF. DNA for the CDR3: TGTGCCAGTAGTATACAGCCGGGGGGGACAGATACGCAGTATTTT.

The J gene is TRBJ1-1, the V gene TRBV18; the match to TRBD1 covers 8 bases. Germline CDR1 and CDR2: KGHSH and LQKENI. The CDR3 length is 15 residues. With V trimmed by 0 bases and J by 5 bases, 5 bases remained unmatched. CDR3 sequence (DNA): TGTGCCAGCTCACCACCGGTCAGACAGGGGACTGAAGCTTTCTTT. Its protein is CASSPPVRQGTEAFF.

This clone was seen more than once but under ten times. CDR3 protein: CASSIAAPGPNYNEQFF. The CDR3 DNA reads TGTGCCAGTAGTATAGCGGCCCCGGGCCCGAACTACAATGAGCAGTTCTTC. The V call is TRBV19, the J call TRBJ2-1, with D hard to call. V was cut by 1 base and J by 3 bases, with 16 bases left in between. The CDR3 loop spans 17 amino acids. Germline CDR1 is LNHDA and CDR2 is SQIVND (reference sequence).

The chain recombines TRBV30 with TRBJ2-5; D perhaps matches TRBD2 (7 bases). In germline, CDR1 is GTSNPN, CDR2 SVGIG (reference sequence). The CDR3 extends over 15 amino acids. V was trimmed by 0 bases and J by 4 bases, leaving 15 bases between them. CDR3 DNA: TGTGCCTGGAGTGTACATGGGGGGGCCGCAGAGACCCAGTACTTC. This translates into CAWSVHGGAAETQYF.